A single sample is the source of the 23 T cell receptor beta chains below, sequenced in a study of blood T cell repertoires in COVID-19. Produced via immunoSEQ multiplex PCR; TCRdb's table is partial and in-frame only. Counted here are some 220,000 clones, 85% occurring once; the ten biggest clones make up around 6.8%. The sample taken for sequencing was peripheral blood. All receptors derive from a woman aged 55 to 70 with active or convalescent COVID-19.

This clone appeared a single time. The chain has TRBV6-5 and TRBJ1-1; 9 nucleotides align to TRBD1. The germline V gene encodes CDR1 MNHEY and CDR2 SVGAGI. V dropped 5 bases and J dropped 7; count of bases not matched to a gene: 11. This CDR3 has 15 residues. The CDR3 nucleotides are TGTGCCAGCAGTCTTGACCAAGACAGGGGGAATGAAGCTTTCTTT. Translation: CASSLDQDRGNEAFF.

The rearrangement uses TRBV11-3 and TRBJ2-3; perhaps TRBD1 as D (5 bases). The CDR3 loop spans 18 amino acids. Trimming left V 0 bases short and J 6 bases short, with 22 bases between. CDR1 and CDR2 (germline): SGHNT, YENEEA. The CDR3 region has the DNA TGTGCCAGCAGCTTAGAGACGGACACTAATCATCCTCCCGATACGCAGTATTTT. Translating gives CASSLETDTNHPPDTQYF.

This chain joins TRBV18 and TRBJ2-2; weak D call: TRBD2 (5 bases). Looked up from germline, CDR1 is KGHSH and CDR2 is LQKENI. V lost 3 bases, J lost 1 base, and 6 bases lay in between. CDR3 size: 14 residues. Written as DNA, the CDR3 is TGTGCCAGCTCACCGGGGAGGAACACCGGGGAGCTGTTTTTT. It encodes CASSPGRNTGELFF.

In this sample, this clone turned up a few times. This chain's CDR3 is CASSQVTGNQPQHF. CDR3 sequence (DNA): TGTGCCAGCAGCCAAGTTACGGGCAATCAGCCCCAGCATTTT. This rearrangement joins TRBV3-1 (or the pseudogene TRBV3-2) to TRBJ1-5; D unclear. Trimming cost V 1 base and J 2 bases, with 6 bases left between them. The germline V gene encodes CDR1 LGHDT and CDR2 YNNKEL (reference sequence). The CDR3 contains 14 residues.

V and J are TRBV27 and TRBJ2-3; D is unresolved. V lost 4 bases to trimming and J lost 1 base, with 6 bases between them. The CDR3 loop spans 13 amino acids. Germline CDR1 reads MNHEY; CDR2 reads SMNVEV (reference sequence). CDR3: CASSSGRTDTQYF. CDR3 coding DNA: TGTGCCAGCAGTTCGGGTCGCACAGATACGCAGTATTTT.

The J gene is TRBJ2-7, the V gene TRBV6-1, with D unresolved. The CDR3 loop spans 16 amino acids. Trimming left V 1 base short and J 6 bases short, with 19 bases between. Germline CDR1 reads MNHNS; CDR2 reads SASEGT. The CDR3 reads CASSEGVISELFEQYV. CDR3 sequence (DNA): TGTGCCAGCAGTGAAGGCGTAATTTCTGAACTTTTCGAGCAGTACGTC.

The chain joins TRBV27 to TRBJ1-1; D gene unclear. Trimming took 2 bases from V and 1 from J, leaving 5 bases between them. The CDR3 has 13 residues. Germline loops: CDR1 MNHEY, CDR2 SMNVEV (reference sequence). CDR3 region: CASSLARNTEAFF. For the CDR3, the DNA is TGTGCCAGCAGTTTAGCGAGGAACACTGAAGCTTTCTTT.

This rearrangement joins TRBV9 to TRBJ2-5; TRBD2 matches at 9 bases. Per germline, CDR1 SGDLS and CDR2 YYNGEE. V lost 4 bases and J lost 3; bases outside the gene matches: 4. The CDR3 covers 14 residues. The CDR3 reads CASSPGLAEETQYF. The CDR3 nucleotides read TGTGCCAGCAGCCCGGGACTAGCAGAAGAGACCCAGTACTTC. Variable domain in full (rest from reference TRBV9 and TRBJ2-5): DSGVTQTPKHLITATGQRVTLRCSPRSGDLSVYWYQQSLDQGLQFLIQYYNGEERAKGNILERFSAQQFPDLHSELNLSSLELGDSALYFCASSPGLAEETQYFGPGTRLLVL.

The chain has TRBV2 and TRBJ1-2; D not certain. The germline CDR1 and CDR2 sequences are SNHLY and FYNNEI. This CDR3 comprises 14 residues. Trimming took 4 bases from V and 7 from J, leaving 16 bases between them. CDR3 in amino acids: CASSGSKWEGGYTF. The CDR3, as DNA: TGTGCCAGCAGTGGCTCCAAGTGGGAGGGTGGCTACACCTTC.

This chain uses TRBV24-1 with TRBJ2-5; 9 nucleotides line up with TRBD2. Germline V gene sequence: CDR1 KGHDR, CDR2 SFDVKD. With V trimmed by 0 bases and J by 5 bases, 6 bases remained unmatched. The CDR3 length is 16 residues. The CDR3 DNA reads as TGTGCCACCAGTGATTTGGATAGCGGGAGCCAGGAGACCCAGTACTTC. The encoded protein is CATSDLDSGSQETQYF.

Note on this clone: Other DNA sequences in this sample translate to the same CDR3. V gene TRBV6-5 combines with J gene TRBJ1-5; TRBD1 agrees at 9 bases. CDR3 length: 14 residues. Losses at the gene ends were 5 bases for V and 5 bases for J; bases not matched to a gene: 4. Germline V gene data show CDR1 as MNHEY and CDR2 as SVGAGI. CDR3 sequence: CASSPGQGYQPQHF. CDR3 bases: TGTGCCAGCAGTCCCGGACAGGGGTATCAGCCCCAGCATTTT.

The rearrangement links TRBV18 to TRBJ2-3; TRBD2 agrees at 7 bases. The V gene end was trimmed by 2 bases and the J gene end by 1 base; junction bases not matched to a gene: 6. The germline CDR1 and CDR2 sequences are KGHSH and LQKENI. This CDR3 is 16 amino acids long. The CDR3 spells CASSPSSGGGTDTQYF. The CDR3 region has the DNA TGTGCCAGCTCACCAAGTTCGGGAGGCGGCACAGATACGCAGTATTTT.

The genes are TRBV28 and TRBJ1-4; possible D gene TRBD1, 5 bases. With 8 bases removed from V and 5 bases from J, the gap between germline ends came to 18 bases. CDR3 length equals 15 residues. The germline gives CDR1 MDHEN, CDR2 SYDVKM. CDR3 coding DNA: TGTGCCAGCGGGGACTCCGGGACGGGAAATGAAAAACTGTTTTTT. This gives the protein CASGDSGTGNEKLFF.

The chain has TRBV18 and TRBJ1-3; D uncertain. Germline V gene data show CDR1 as KGHSH and CDR2 as LQKENI. The CDR3 runs to 12 residues. The V gene lost 1 base and the J gene lost 4 bases, with 2 bases spanning the gap. CDR3 DNA sequence: TGTGCCAGCTCACCACTAGGAAACACCATATATTTT. It is translated as CASSPLGNTIYF.

The V and J genes are TRBV7-6 and TRBJ2-1, with D possibly matching TRBD2 (5 bases). V lost 1 base and J 7 bases, leaving 14 bases between the germline ends. The CDR3 runs 15 residues. Germline values: CDR1 SGHVS, CDR2 FNYEAQ. The CDR3 sequence: CASSLEDLARNEQFF. The CDR3 region has the DNA TGTGCCAGCAGCTTAGAAGACCTAGCAAGGAATGAGCAGTTCTTC.

The chain recombines TRBV6-5 with TRBJ2-1; a possible D gene is TRBD2 (5 bases). This CDR3 is built from 13 residues. Deletions cut 6 bases from V and 6 bases from J, with 12 bases between. Germline values: CDR1 MNHEY, CDR2 SVGAGI. The CDR3 protein is CASRRGLVNEQFF. The CDR3 DNA follows: TGTGCCAGCAGGCGAGGACTGGTCAATGAGCAGTTCTTC.

This chain uses TRBV5-1 with TRBJ2-1; TRBD2 matches at 13 bases. This CDR3 has 15 amino acids. V dropped 2 bases and J dropped 8; count of bases not matched to a gene: 4. Germline values: CDR1 SGHRS, CDR2 YFSETQ. CDR3 sequence: CASSFGLAGADEQFF. DNA for the CDR3: TGCGCCAGCAGCTTCGGACTAGCGGGAGCTGATGAGCAGTTCTTC.

V gene TRBV12-5 combines with J gene TRBJ2-3, with 8 bases identical to TRBD2. This CDR3 is built from 15 residues. Germline V gene lookup returns CDR1 LGHNT and CDR2 FRNRAP. Trimming cost V 3 bases and J 4 bases; bases outside gene matches: 6. CDR3 DNA sequence: TGTGCTAGTGGTTTTAGAGCGGGAGAGGCAGATACGCAGTATTTT. This codes for CASGFRAGEADTQYF.

The chain recombines TRBV19 with TRBJ2-1, with 11 bases identical to TRBD2. CDR3 length: 17 amino acids. Germline trimming cut 9 bases from V and 3 bases from J; bases unmatched to any gene: 13. CDR1 and CDR2 from the germline V gene are LNHDA and SQIVND (reference sequence). The CDR3: CARDLAGGPIDYNEQFF. Here the CDR3 DNA reads TGTGCCAGAGACCTAGCGGGGGGCCCAATTGACTACAATGAGCAGTTCTTC.

The chain employs TRBV19 and TRBJ2-1, with D possibly being TRBD2 (6 bases). CDR1 LNHDA and CDR2 SQIVND come from the germline V gene (reference sequence). Between the trimmed V and J ends, which lost 4 bases and 11 bases, there was a span of 15 bases. The CDR3 totals 13 residues. This CDR3 is CASSKGTPHQQFF. The DNA for the CDR3 is TGTGCCAGTAGTAAAGGGACTCCCCATCAGCAGTTCTTC.

This chain joins TRBV5-1 and TRBJ2-2; possibly TRBD1 for D (6 bases). Germline V gives CDR1 SGHRS, CDR2 YFSETQ. Trimming left V 4 bases short and J 1 base short, with 20 bases between. This CDR3 has 18 amino acids. CDR3 nucleotide sequence: TGCGCCAGCAGCGAAGCAACTACGGGACACCTGAACACCGGGGAGCTGTTTTTT. It codes for CASSEATTGHLNTGELFF.

This clone has just one count. J is TRBJ1-5 and V is TRBV6-5; D not resolved. This CDR3 is built from 13 residues. Trimming took 10 bases from V and 5 from J, leaving 15 bases between them. Germline CDR1 reads MNHEY; CDR2 reads SVGAGI. CDR3 in DNA: TGTGCCACCGCTCCGACAAATGATCAGCCCCAGCATTTT. Translation gives CATAPTNDQPQHF.

This CDR3 is CAWSVGGSRTNYGYTF. The CDR3 DNA is TGTGCCTGGAGTGTAGGGGGCAGTAGAACTAACTATGGCTACACCTTC. The V call is TRBV30, the J call TRBJ1-2; TRBD1 agrees at 7 bases. This CDR3 region has 16 residues. The J segment lost 0 bases and the V segment lost 0 bases, leaving 7 bases of the junction unmatched. The germline V gene encodes CDR1 GTSNPN and CDR2 SVGIG (reference sequence).